This entry features one T cell receptor beta chain sequence. The CDR3 length is 14 residues. Germline CDR1 is SGDLS and CDR2 is YYNGEE. Trimming pared 1 base from V and 9 bases from J, leaving 14 bases between. Profiled with immunoSEQ multiplex PCR; TCRdb holds only in-frame clones, not every one. The table includes about 90,000 clones, roughly 93% detected once. The data originate from a study of OX40 agonist ivuxolimab in advanced cancers. V usage is TRBV9 and J usage is TRBJ2-1; TRBD2 might be the D (5 bases). This sequence was found in an adult with an advanced solid tumor such as melanoma, head and neck, liver or kidney cancer. The sequenced sample was CD4+ or CD8+ T cells sorted from blood, obtained in a trial of the OX40 agonist ivuxolimab. The CDR3 DNA reads as TGTGCCAGCAGCGTAACGGCGGGCCGGTTTGAGCAGTTCTTC. Residues: CASSVTAGRFEQFF.